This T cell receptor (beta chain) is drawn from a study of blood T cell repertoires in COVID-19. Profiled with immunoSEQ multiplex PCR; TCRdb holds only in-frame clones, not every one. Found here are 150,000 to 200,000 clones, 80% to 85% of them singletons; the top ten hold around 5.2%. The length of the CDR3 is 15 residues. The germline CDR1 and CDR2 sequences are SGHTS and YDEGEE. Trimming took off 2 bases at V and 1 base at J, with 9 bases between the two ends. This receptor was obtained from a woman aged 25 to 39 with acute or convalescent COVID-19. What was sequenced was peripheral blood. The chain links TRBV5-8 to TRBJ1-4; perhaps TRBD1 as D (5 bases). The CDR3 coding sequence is TGTGCCAGCAGCTTTCTCAGGGTAACTAATGAAAAACTGTTTTTT. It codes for CASSFLRVTNEKLFF.